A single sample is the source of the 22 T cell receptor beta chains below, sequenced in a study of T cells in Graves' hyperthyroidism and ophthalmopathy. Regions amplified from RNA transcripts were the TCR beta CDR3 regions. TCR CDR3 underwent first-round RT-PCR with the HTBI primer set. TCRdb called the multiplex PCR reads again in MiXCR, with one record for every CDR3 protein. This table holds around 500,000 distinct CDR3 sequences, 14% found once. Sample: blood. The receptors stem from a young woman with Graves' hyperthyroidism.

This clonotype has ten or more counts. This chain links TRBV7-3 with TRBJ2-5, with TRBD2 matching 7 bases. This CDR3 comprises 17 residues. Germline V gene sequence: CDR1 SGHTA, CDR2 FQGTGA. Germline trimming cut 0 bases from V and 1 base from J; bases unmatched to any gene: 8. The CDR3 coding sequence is TGTGCCAGCAGCTTAACGGCTGGCGGGGGACTCCAAGAGACCCAGTACTTC. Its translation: CASSLTAGGGLQETQYF. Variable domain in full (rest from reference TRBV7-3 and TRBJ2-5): GAGVSQTPSNKVTEKGKYVELRCDPISGHTALYWYRQSLGQGPEFLIYFQGTGAADDSGLPNDRFFAVRPEGSVSTLKIQRTERGDSAVYLCASSLTAGGGLQETQYFGPGTRLLVL.

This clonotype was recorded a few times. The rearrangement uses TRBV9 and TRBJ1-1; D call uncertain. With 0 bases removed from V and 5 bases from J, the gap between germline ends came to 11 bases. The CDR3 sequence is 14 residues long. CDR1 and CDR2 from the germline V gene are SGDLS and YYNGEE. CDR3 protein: CASSVEGRRTEAFF. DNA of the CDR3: TGTGCCAGCAGCGTAGAAGGGAGGAGGACTGAAGCTTTCTTT.

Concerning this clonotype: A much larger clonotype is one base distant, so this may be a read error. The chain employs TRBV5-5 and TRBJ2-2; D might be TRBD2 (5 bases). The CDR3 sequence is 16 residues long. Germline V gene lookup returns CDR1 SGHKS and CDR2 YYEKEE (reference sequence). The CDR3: CASSYVVAQNTGELLF. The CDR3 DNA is TGTGCCAGCAGCTACGTGGTAGCGCAGAACACCGGGGAGCTGCTTTTT.

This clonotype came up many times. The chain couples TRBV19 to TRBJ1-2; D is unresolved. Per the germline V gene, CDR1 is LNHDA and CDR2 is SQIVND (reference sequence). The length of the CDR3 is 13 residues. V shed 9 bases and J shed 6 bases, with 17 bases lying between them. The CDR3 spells CASHAVGYHGYTF. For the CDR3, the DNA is TGTGCCAGCCACGCTGTTGGGTATCATGGCTACACCTTC.

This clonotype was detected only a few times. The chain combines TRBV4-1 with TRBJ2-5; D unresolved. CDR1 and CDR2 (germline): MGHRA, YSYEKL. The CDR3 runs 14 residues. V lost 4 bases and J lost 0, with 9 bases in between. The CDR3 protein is CASSPPPYQETQYF. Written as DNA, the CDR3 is TGCGCCAGCAGCCCGCCGCCGTACCAAGAGACCCAGTACTTC.

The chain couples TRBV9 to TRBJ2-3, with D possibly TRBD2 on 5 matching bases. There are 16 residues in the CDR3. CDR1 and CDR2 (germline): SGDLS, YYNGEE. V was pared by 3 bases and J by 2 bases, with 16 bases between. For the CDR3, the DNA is TGTGCCAGCAGCGCAATCCCGGGTAGCGTCACAGATACGCAGTATTTT. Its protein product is CASSAIPGSVTDTQYF.

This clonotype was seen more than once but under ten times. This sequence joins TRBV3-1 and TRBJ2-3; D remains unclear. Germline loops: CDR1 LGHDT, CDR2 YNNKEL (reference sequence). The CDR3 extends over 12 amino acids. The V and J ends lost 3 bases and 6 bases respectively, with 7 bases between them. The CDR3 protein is CASSQASDTQYF. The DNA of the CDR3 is TGTGCCAGCAGCCAGGCCTCTGATACGCAGTATTTT.

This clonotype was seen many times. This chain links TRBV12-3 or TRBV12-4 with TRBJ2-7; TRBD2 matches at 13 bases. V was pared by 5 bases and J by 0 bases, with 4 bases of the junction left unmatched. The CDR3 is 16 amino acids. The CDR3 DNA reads TGTGCCAGCAGTCACGGGACTAGCGGGACCTCCTACGAGCAGTACTTC. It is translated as CASSHGTSGTSYEQYF.

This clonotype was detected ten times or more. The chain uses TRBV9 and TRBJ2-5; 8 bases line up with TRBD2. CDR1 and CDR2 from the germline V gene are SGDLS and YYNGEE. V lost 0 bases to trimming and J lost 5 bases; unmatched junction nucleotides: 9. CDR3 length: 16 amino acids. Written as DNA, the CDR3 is TGTGCCAGCAGCGTAGCTTCGGGACTAGTTAAGGAGACCCAGTACTTC. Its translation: CASSVASGLVKETQYF.

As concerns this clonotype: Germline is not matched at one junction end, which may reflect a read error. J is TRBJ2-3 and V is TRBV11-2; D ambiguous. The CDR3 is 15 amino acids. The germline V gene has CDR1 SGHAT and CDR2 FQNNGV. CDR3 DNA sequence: TGTGCCAGCAGCTTACGGCTGCAACCCACAGATACGCAGTGTTTT. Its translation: CASSLRLQPTDTQCF.

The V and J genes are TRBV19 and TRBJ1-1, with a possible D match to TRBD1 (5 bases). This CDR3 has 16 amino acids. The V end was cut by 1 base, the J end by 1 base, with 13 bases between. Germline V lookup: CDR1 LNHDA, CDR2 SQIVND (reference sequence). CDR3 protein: CASSIVGRGKNTEAFF. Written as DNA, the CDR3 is TGTGCCAGTAGTATAGTAGGTAGGGGAAAGAACACTGAAGCTTTCTTT.

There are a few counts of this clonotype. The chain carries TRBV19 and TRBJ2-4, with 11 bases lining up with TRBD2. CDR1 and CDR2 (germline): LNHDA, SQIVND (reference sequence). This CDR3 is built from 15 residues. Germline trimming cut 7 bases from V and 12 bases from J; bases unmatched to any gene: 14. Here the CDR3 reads CASTIAGGPSLTQYF. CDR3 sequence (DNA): TGTGCCAGTACAATAGCGGGAGGGCCGAGCCTAACTCAGTACTTC.

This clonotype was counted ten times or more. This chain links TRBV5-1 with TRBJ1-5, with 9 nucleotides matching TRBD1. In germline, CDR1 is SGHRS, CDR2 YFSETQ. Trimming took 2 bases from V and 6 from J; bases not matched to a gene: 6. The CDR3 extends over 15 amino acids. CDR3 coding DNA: TGCGCCAGCAGCTTAAGGACAGGGGACGCTCAGCCCCAGCATTTT. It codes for CASSLRTGDAQPQHF.

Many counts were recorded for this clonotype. The CDR3 is CASSLVPAGLETQYF. Here the CDR3 DNA reads TGTGCCAGCAGCTTAGTGCCAGCGGGATTGGAGACCCAGTACTTC. The V and J genes are TRBV7-2 and TRBJ2-5, with 7 bases matching TRBD2. The CDR3 totals 15 residues. V trimming: 1 base; J trimming: 5 bases; junction bases outside the gene matches: 7. Per germline, CDR1 SGHTA and CDR2 FQGNSA. The complete variable domain, with remaining parts taken from reference TRBV7-2 and TRBJ2-5, reads GAGVSQSPSNKVTEKGKDVELRCDPISGHTALYWYRQSLGQGLEFLIYFQGNSAPDKSGLPSDRFSAERTGGSVSTLTIQRTQQEDSAVYLCASSLVPAGLETQYFGPGTRLLVL.

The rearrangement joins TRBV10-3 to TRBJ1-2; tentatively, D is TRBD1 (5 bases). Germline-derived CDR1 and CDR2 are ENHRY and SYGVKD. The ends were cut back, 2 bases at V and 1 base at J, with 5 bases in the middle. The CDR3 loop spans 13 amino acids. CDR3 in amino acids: CAISERGNYGYTF. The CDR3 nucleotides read TGTGCCATCAGTGAGAGGGGTAACTATGGCTACACCTTC.

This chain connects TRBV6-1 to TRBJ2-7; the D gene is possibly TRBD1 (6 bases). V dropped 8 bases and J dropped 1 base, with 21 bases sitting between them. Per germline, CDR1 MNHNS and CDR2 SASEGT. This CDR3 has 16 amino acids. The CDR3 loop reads CASGQTTGHLSYEQYF. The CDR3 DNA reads TGTGCCAGCGGACAGACGACGGGACATCTTTCCTACGAGCAGTACTTC.

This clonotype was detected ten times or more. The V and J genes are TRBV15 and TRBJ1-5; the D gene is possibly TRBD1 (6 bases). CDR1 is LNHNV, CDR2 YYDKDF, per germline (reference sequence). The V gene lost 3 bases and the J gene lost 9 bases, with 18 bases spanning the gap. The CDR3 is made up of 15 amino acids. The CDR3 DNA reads TGTGCCACCAGCAGCCAGACAGGTGGAAGGAGGCCCCAGCATTTT. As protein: CATSSQTGGRRPQHF.

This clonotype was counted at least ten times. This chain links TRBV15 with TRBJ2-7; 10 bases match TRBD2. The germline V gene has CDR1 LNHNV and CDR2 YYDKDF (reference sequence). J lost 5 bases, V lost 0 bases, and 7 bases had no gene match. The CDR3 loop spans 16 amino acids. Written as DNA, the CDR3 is TGTGCCACCAGCAGAGATTCGGCTAGCGGGAGTCACGAGCAGTACGTC. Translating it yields CATSRDSASGSHEQYV.

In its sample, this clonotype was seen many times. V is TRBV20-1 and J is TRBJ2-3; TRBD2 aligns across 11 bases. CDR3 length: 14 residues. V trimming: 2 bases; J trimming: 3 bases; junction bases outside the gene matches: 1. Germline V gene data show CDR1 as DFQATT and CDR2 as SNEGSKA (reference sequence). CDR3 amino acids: CSARPSGRTDTQYF. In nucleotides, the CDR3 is TGCAGTGCTAGACCTAGCGGGAGGACAGATACGCAGTATTTT.

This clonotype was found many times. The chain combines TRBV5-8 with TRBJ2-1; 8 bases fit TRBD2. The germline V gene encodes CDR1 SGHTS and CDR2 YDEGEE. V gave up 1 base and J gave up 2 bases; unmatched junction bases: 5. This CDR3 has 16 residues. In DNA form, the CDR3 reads TGTGCCAGCAGCTTGAGCGGGAGAGGCGCCTACAATGAGCAGTTCTTC. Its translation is CASSLSGRGAYNEQFF.

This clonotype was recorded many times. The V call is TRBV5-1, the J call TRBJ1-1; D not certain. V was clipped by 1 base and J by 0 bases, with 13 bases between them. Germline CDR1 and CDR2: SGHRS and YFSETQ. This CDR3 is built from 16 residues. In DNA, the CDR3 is TGCGCCAGCAGCTTGACCTACAGCCCCGTGAACACTGAAGCTTTCTTT. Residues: CASSLTYSPVNTEAFF. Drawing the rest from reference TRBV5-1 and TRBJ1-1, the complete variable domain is KAGVTQTPRYLIKTRGQQVTLSCSPISGHRSVSWYQQTPGQGLQFLFEYFSETQRNKGNFPGRFSGRQFSNSRSEMNVSTLELGDSALYLCASSLTYSPVNTEAFFGQGTRLTVV.

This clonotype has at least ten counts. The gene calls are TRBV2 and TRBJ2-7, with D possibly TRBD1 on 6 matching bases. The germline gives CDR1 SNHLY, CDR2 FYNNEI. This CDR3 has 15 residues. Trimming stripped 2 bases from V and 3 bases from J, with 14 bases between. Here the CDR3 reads CASSELGAIGYEQYF. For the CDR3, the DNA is TGTGCCAGCAGTGAATTGGGGGCTATAGGCTACGAGCAGTACTTC.